This T cell receptor beta chain was found in a study of OX40 agonist ivuxolimab in advanced cancers. Regarding the research as a whole: Ivuxolimab was an agonistic, fully human IgG2 monoclonal antibody directed against OX40 (CD134), a costimulatory receptor. Intravenous ivuxolimab was administered to patients every 2 weeks at six dose levels: 0.01, 0.1, 0.3, 1.5, 3 and 10 mg/kg. Of the approximately 50 dose-escalation patients, hepatocellular carcinoma was present in roughly 19, melanoma in around 15, renal cell carcinoma in 9 and head and neck cancer in 9. A male proportion of around 83% and a mean age of about 60 years, ranging from 23 to 79, were recorded for the dose-escalation cohort. Patients were allowed to have had prior anti-PD-1, anti-PD-L1 or anti-CTLA-4 therapy, and approximately 40% of the dose-escalation patients had been treated with checkpoint inhibitors. Partial responses occurred in three dose-escalation patients, of whom one had hepatocellular carcinoma and two had cutaneous melanoma. Peripheral TCRbeta sequencing aimed to test whether ivuxolimab altered TCR sequence diversity and caused clonal T-cell expansion. The paper covers the monotherapy dose-escalation part of the phase I ivuxolimab trial, which included N ≈ 50 patients.

Patients with a history of autoimmune disease or receiving systemic immunosuppression were excluded from the trial. In every dose cohort, peripheral blood was drawn for TCR sequencing at baseline, cycle 4 day 1, and cycle 7 day 1. Samples were obtained from an open-label, multicenter, first-in-human phase I dose-escalation trial of ivuxolimab. The trial enrolled adults with locally advanced or metastatic head and neck squamous cell, hepatocellular, melanoma or renal cell carcinoma. CD4+ and CD8+ T cells were sorted separately from peripheral blood before TCR sequencing. Genomic DNA was extracted from sorted cells for sequencing of the TCRbeta CDR3 region. The immunoSEQ Assay was used to sequence the TCRbeta CDR3 regions. TCRdb stores this immuneACCESS table with in-frame sequences only. Part of the clones is absent; in the studies checked, under half of the shortfall reflects unresolved V genes, and no reason is known for the rest. Counted in this sample were about 60,000 clones; approximately 80% of them appeared once. The biggest ten clones account for around 0.7% of the sample.

From its cysteine to its phenylalanine, the CDR3 spans 12 amino acids. Only the CDR3 portion is preserved as DNA: 36 bases, with reading frame beginning at the first base. Trimming at the junction amounts to 5 bases on V and 4 bases on J, and the germline ends lie 9 bases apart. The germline V gene (reference sequence) specifies LNHDA as CDR1 and SQIVND as CDR2. Broader findings and caveats from the paper: Low levels of normalized T-cell clonal expansion were also seen in some nonresponding patients. Partial responders in the 0.1-3.0 mg/kg groups had among the lowest normalized peripheral clonal expansion, especially among CD8+ T cells. After ivuxolimab, more expanded clones were found on average in CD8+ T cells than in CD4+ T cells. At doses from 0.1 to 3.0 mg/kg, clonal expansion was seen in both CD4+ and CD8+ blood T cells between baseline and week 6. The antigen specificity of the peripheral T cells that underwent clonal expansion was not determined.

With respect to this clone: What antigen it recognizes has not been identified. Base-call qualities are not available, and no considerably larger clone is one nucleotide away.

This TCR derives from an adult with an advanced solid tumor such as melanoma, head and neck, liver or kidney cancer. The material was CD4+ or CD8+ T cells sorted from blood, obtained in a trial of the OX40 agonist ivuxolimab. This chain is built from TRBV19 and TRBJ2-7; the D gene is perhaps TRBD1, on 5 matching bases. The encoded CDR3 is CASSSQGYEQYF. The nucleotides are TGTGCCAGTAGTTCCCAGGGATACGAGCAGTACTTC.